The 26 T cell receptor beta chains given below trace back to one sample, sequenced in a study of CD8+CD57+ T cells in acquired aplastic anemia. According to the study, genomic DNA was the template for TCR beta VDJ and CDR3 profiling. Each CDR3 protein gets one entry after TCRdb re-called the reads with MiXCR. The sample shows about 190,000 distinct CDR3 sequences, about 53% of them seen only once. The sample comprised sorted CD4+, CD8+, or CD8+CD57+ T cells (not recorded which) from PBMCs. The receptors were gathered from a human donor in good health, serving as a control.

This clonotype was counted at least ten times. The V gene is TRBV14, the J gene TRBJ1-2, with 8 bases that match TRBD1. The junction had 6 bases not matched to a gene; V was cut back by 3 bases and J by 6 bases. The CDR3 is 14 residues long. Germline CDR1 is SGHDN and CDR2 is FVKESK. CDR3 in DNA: TGTGCCAGCAGCCACGGACAGGGCAGGGATGGCTACACCTTC. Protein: CASSHGQGRDGYTF.

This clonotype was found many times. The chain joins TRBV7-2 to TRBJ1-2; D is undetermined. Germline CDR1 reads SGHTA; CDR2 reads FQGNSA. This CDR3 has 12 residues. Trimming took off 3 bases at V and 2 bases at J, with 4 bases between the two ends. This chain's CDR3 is CASSLQNYGYTF. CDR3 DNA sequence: TGTGCCAGCAGCTTGCAGAACTATGGCTACACCTTC. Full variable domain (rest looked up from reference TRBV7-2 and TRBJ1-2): GAGVSQSPSNKVTEKGKDVELRCDPISGHTALYWYRQSLGQGLEFLIYFQGNSAPDKSGLPSDRFSAERTGGSVSTLTIQRTQQEDSAVYLCASSLQNYGYTFGSGTRLTVV.

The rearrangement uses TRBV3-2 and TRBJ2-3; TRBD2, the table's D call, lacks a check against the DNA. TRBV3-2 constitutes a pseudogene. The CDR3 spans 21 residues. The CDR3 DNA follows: TGTGCCAGCAGCCAAGATCGGATCGAAGGAAGCGAGCCCCTCCCCACAGATACGCGGTATTTT. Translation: CASSQDRIEGSEPLPTDTRYF.

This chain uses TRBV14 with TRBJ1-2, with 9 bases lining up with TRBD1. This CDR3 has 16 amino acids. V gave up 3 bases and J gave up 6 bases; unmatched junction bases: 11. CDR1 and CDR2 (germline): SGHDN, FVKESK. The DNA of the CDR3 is TGTGCCAGCAGCCACGGACAGGGGTCGACTAGTAATGGCTACACCTTC. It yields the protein CASSHGQGSTSNGYTF.

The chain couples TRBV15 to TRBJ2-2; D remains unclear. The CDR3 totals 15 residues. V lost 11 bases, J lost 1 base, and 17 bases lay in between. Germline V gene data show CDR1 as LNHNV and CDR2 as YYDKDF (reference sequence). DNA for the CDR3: TGTGCCTCCGCTGTGCGGCAGGTGAACACCGGGGAGCTGTTTTTT. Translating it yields CASAVRQVNTGELFF.

The CDR3 protein is CAIKPGLAGETQYF. The CDR3 coding sequence is TGTGCCATCAAACCGGGACTAGCGGGAGAGACCCAGTACTTC. This rearrangement joins TRBV10-3 to TRBJ2-5; 12 bases match TRBD2. Germline values: CDR1 ENHRY, CDR2 SYGVKD. Unmatched junction bases numbered 4, after V lost 7 bases and J lost 4 bases. The CDR3 consists of 14 residues.

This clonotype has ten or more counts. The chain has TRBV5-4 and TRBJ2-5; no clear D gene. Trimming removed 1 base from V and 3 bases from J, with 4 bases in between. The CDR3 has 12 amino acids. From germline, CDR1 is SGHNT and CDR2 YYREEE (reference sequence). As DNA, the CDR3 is TGTGCCAGCAGCTTGAGGGAAGAGACCCAGTACTTC. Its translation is CASSLREETQYF.

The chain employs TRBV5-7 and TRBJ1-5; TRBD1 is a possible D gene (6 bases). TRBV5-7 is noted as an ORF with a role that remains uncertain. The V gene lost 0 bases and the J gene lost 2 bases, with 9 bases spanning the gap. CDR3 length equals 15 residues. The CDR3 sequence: CASSLAYRGNQPQHF. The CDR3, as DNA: TGTGCCAGCAGCTTGGCCTACAGGGGCAATCAGCCCCAGCATTTT.

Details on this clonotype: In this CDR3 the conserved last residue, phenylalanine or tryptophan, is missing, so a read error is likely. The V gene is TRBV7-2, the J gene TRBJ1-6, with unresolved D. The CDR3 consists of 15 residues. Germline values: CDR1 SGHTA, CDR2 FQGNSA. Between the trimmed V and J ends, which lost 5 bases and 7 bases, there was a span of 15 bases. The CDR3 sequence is CASSLYEGGNSPLHS. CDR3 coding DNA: TGTGCCAGCAGCCTTTACGAAGGTGGGAATTCACCCCTCCACTCT.

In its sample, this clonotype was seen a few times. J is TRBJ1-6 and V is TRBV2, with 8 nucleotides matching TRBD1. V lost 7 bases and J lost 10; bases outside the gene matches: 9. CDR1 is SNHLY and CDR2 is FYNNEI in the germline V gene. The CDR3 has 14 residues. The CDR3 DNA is TGTGCCAGCAACCTGGGACAGGTAGACTCACCCCTCCACTTT. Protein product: CASNLGQVDSPLHF. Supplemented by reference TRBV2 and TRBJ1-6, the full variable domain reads EPEVTQTPSHQVTQMGQEVILRCVPISNHLYFYWYRQILGQKVEFLVSFYNNEISEKSEIFDDQFSVERPDGSNFTLKIRSTKLEDSAMYFCASNLGQVDSPLHFGNGTRLTVT.

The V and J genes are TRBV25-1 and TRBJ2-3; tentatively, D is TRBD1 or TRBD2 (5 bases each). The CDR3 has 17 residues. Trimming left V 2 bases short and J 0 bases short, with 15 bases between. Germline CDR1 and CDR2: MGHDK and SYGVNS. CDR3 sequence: CASSEAAGRASTDTQYF. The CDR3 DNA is TGTGCCAGCAGTGAAGCGGCGGGCAGGGCTAGCACAGATACGCAGTATTTT.

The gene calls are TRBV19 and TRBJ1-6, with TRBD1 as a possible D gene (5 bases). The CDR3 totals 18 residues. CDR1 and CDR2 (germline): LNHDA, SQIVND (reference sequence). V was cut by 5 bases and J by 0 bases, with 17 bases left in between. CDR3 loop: CASSATFTGSSYNSPLHF. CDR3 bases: TGTGCCAGTAGTGCTACGTTCACAGGTAGCTCCTATAATTCACCCCTCCACTTT. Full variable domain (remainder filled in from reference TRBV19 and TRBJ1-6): DGGITQSPKYLFRKEGQNVTLSCEQNLNHDAMYWYRQDPGQGLRLIYYSQIVNDFQKGDIAEGYSVSREKKESFPLTVTSAQKNPTAFYLCASSATFTGSSYNSPLHFGNGTRLTVT.

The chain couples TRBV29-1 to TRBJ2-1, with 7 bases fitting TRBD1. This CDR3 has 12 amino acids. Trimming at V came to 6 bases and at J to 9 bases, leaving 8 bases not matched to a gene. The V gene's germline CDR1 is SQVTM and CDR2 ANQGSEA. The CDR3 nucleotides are TGCAGCGTGGGTAAGGGGGCGGGTGAGCAGTTCTTC. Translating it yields CSVGKGAGEQFF.

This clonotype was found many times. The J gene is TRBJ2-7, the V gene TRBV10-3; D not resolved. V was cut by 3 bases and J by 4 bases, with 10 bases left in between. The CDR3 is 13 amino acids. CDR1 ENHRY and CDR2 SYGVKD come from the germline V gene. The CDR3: CAISDSAPYEQYF. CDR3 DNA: TGTGCCATCAGTGACTCCGCGCCTTACGAGCAGTACTTC.

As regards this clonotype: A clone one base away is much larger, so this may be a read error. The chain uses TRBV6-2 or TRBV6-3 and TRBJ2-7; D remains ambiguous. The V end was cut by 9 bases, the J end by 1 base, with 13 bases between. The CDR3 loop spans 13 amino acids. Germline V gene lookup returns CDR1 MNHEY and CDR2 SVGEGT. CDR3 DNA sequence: TGTGCCAGTCTAAGAAAGGGATCCTACGAGCAGTACTTC. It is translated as CASLRKGSYEQYF.

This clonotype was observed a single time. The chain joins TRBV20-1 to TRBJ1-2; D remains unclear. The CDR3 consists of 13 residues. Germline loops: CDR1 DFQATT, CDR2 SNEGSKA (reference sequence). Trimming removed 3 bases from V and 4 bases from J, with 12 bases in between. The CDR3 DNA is TGCAGTGCTAGCGTGTCAGAGATCTATGGCTACACCTTC. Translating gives CSASVSEIYGYTF.

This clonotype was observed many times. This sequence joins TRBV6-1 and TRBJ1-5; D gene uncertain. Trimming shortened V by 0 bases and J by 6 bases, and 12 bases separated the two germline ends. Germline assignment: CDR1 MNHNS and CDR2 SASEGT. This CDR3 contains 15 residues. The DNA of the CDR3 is TGTGCCAGCAGTGAAGCGCTTCTTTCCTCTCAGCCCCAGCATTTT. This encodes CASSEALLSSQPQHF.

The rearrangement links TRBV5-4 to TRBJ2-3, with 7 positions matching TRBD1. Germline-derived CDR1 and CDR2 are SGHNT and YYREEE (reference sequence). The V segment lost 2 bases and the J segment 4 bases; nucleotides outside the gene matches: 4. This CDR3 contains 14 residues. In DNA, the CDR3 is TGTGCCAGCAGCTTCGGGACAGCCCCAGATACGCAGTATTTT. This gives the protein CASSFGTAPDTQYF.

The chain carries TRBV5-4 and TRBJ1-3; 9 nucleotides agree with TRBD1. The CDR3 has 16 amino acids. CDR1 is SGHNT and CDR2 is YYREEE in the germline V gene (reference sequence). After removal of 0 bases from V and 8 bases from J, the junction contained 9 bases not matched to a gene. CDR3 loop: CASSLEDRGYGYTIYF. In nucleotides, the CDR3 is TGTGCCAGCAGCTTGGAGGACAGGGGCTATGGCTACACCATATATTTT.

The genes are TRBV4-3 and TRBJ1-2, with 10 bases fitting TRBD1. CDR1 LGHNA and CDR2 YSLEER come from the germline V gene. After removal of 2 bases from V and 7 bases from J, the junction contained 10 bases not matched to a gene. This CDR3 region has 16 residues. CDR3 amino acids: CASSQWDRGDLGGYTF. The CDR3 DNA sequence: TGCGCCAGCAGCCAATGGGACAGGGGTGATTTAGGTGGCTACACCTTC.

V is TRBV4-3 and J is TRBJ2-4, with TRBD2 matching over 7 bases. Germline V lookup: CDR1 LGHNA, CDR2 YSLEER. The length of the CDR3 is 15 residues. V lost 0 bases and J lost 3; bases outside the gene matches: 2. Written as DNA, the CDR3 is TGCGCCAGCAGCCAAGATCCGGGGGGCAAAAACATTCAGTACTTC. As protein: CASSQDPGGKNIQYF.

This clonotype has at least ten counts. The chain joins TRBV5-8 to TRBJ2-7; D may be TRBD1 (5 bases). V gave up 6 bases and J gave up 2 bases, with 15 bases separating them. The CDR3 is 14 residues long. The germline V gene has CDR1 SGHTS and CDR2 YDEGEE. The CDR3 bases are TGTGCCAGCAAAGAGGACATCCATACCTACGAGCAGTACTTC. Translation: CASKEDIHTYEQYF.

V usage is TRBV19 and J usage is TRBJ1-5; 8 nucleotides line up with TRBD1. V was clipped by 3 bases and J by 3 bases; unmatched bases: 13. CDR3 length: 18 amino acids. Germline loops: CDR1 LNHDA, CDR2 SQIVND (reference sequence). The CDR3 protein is CASSIYARQGRNNQPQHF. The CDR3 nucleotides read TGTGCCAGTAGTATTTACGCTCGACAGGGGAGAAACAATCAGCCCCAGCATTTT.

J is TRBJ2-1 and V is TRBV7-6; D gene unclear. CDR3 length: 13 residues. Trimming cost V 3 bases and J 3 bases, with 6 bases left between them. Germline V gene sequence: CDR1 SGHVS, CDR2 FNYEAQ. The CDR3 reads CASSLSDYNEQFF. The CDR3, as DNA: TGTGCCAGCAGCTTGAGCGACTACAATGAGCAGTTCTTC.

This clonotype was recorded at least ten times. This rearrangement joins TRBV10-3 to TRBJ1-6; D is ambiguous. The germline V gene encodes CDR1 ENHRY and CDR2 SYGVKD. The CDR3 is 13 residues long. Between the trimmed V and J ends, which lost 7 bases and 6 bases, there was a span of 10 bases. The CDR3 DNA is TGTGCCATCACCGGGGTGGCTAATTCACCCCTCCACTTT. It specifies CAITGVANSPLHF.

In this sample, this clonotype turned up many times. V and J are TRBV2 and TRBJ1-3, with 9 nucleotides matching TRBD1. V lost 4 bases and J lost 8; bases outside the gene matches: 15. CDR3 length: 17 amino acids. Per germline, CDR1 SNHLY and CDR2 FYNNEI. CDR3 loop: CASSGHRGQGIWDTIYF. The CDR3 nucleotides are TGTGCCAGCAGTGGTCACCGGGGACAGGGTATTTGGGACACCATATATTTT.